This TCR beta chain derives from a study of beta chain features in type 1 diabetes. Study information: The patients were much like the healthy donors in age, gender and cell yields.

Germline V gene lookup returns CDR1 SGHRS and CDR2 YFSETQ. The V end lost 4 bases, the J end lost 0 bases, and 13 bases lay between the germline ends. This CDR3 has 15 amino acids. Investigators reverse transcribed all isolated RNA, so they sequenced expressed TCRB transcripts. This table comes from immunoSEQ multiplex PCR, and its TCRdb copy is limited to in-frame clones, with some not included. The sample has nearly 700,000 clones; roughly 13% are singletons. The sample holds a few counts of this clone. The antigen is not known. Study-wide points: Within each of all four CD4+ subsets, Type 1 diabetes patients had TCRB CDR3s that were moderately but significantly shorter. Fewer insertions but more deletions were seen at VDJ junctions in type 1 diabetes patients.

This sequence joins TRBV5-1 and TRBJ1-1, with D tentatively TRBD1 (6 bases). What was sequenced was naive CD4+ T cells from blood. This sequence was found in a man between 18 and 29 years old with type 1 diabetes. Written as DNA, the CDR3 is TGCGCCAGCAGCCCCGGACAGATCATGAACACTGAAGCTTTCTTT. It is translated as CASSPGQIMNTEAFF.